This T cell receptor (beta chain) is from a study of shared clonotypes between healthy human individuals. Notes on the study in general: Naive subsets generally exceeded memory subsets in estimated richness. Between four donors, naive CD4 clonotypes were shared at a level of around 5.2%.

This CDR3 comprises 13 residues. Germline-derived CDR1 and CDR2 are SQVTM and ANQGSEA. V lost 6 bases, J lost 2 bases, and 2 bases stayed unmatched. In this sample, this clone turned up once. Its target is not known. Some clones are missing from TCRdb's copy, which holds only in-frame ones; the method was immunoSEQ multiplex PCR. The data show a few million clones, approximately 96% seen once. The sample comprised naive CD4+ T cells sorted from blood. Subset defined: CD45RA+ positively selected. V and J are TRBV29-1 and TRBJ1-2, with 11 bases identical to TRBD1. This clonotype was obtained from a man aged 18 to 29 in good health. The DNA for the CDR3 is TGCAGCGTCGGGACAGGGGGAAACTATGGCTACACCTTC. This codes for CSVGTGGNYGYTF.